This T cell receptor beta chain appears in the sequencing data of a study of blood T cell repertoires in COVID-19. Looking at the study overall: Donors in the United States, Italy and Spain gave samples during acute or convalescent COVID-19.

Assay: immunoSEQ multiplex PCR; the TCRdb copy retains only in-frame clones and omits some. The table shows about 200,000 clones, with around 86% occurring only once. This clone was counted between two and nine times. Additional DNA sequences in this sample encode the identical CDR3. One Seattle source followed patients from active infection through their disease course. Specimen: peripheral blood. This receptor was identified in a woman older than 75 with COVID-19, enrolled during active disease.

The CDR3 bases are TGTGCCAGCAGTCGGGGGAATGAAGCTTTCTTT. Its translation: CASSRGNEAFF. The chain couples TRBV12-3 or TRBV12-4 to TRBJ1-1; tentative D call: TRBD1 (5 bases). The CDR3 is made up of 11 amino acids. V lost 5 bases and J lost 7, with 8 bases in between.